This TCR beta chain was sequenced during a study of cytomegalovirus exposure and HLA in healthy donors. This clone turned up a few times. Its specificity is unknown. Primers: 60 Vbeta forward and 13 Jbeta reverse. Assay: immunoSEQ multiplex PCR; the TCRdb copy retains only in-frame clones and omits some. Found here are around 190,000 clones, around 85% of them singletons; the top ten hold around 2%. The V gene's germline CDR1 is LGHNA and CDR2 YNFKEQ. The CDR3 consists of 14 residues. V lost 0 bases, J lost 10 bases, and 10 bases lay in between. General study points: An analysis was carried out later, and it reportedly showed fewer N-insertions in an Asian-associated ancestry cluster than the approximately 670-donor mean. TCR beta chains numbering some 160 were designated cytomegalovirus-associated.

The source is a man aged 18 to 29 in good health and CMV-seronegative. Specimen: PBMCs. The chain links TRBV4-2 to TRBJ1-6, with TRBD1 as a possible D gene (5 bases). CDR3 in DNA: TGTGCCAGCAGCCAAGATGCTGGGGCGTCACCCCTCCACTTT. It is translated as CASSQDAGASPLHF.